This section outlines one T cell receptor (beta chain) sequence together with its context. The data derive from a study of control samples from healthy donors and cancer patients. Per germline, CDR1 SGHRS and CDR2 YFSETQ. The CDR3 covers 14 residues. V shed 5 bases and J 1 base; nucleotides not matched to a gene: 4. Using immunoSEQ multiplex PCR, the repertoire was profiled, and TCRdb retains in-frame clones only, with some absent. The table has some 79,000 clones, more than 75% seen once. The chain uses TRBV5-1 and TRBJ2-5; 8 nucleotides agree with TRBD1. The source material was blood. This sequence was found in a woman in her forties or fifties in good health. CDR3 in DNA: TGCGCCAGCAGTCAGGGGGCCGTCCAAGAGACCCAGTACTTC. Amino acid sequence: CASSQGAVQETQYF. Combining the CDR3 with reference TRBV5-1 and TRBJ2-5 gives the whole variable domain KAGVTQTPRYLIKTRGQQVTLSCSPISGHRSVSWYQQTPGQGLQFLFEYFSETQRNKGNFPGRFSGRQFSNSRSEMNVSTLELGDSALYLCASSQGAVQETQYFGPGTRLLVL.